One and the same sample provided the 5 T cell receptor beta chains below, sequenced in a study of patients and donors after allogeneic stem cell transplantation. TCRdb passed the RT-PCR reads through MiXCR, listing each CDR3 protein once. Altogether about 960,000 distinct CDR3 sequences are present, roughly 17% being singletons, with the ten largest covering around 5.5%. Sequenced: blood, either unsorted or a sorted T cell fraction (not recorded which). These receptors all stem from a human donor who was either an allogeneic HSCT recipient or a stem cell or donor lymphocyte infusion donor (not recorded which). It is not recorded whose cells these are; they may come from a transplant donor.

This clonotype was recorded at least ten times. CDR3 sequence (DNA): TGCAGCGTTGAAGAGTCGGGCAATGAGCAGTTCTTC. Translated, it gives CSVEESGNEQFF. This chain uses TRBV29-1 with TRBJ2-1, with D unclear. Germline V gives CDR1 SQVTM, CDR2 ANQGSEA. V was shortened by 0 bases and J by 6 bases, with 6 bases between the two germline ends. This CDR3 has 12 amino acids.

The rearrangement links TRBV4-2 to TRBJ1-3; D is unclear. The CDR3 has 19 residues. The germline V and J ends were trimmed by 2 bases and 4 bases, with 24 bases remaining between them. Germline-derived CDR1 and CDR2 are LGHNA and YNFKEQ. CDR3 protein: CASSQPILLEGRFGNTIYF. In DNA form, the CDR3 reads TGTGCCAGCAGCCAACCTATTCTGTTGGAGGGCCGTTTCGGAAACACCATATATTTT.

This clonotype was recorded at least ten times. The rearrangement uses TRBV12-3 or TRBV12-4 and TRBJ1-1; TRBD1 agrees at 7 bases. Unmatched junction bases numbered 14, after V lost 3 bases and J lost 10 bases. The length of the CDR3 is 15 residues. CDR3 protein: CASSFGGGYIRGAFF. Written as DNA, the CDR3 is TGTGCCAGCAGTTTCGGAGGGGGCTATATTCGAGGAGCTTTCTTT.

This clonotype was observed at least ten times. This chain joins TRBV29-1 and TRBJ2-1; D not certain. Germline-derived CDR1 and CDR2 are SQVTM and ANQGSEA. The length of the CDR3 is 14 residues. Trimming shortened V by 4 bases and J by 0 bases, and 10 bases separated the two germline ends. Written as DNA, the CDR3 is TGCAGCGTTGTGGGTGAGAGCTCCTACAATGAGCAGTTCTTC. Translating it yields CSVVGESSYNEQFF.

The V and J genes are TRBV9 and TRBJ2-7; D ambiguous. The CDR3 contains 12 residues. V was cut by 0 bases and J by 6 bases, with 7 bases left in between. Germline V CDR1 and CDR2: SGDLS, YYNGEE. In nucleotides, the CDR3 is TGTGCCAGCAGCGTAGGCCTAAGCGAGCAGTACTTC. Translating gives CASSVGLSEQYF.